The T cell receptor beta chain described here comes from a study of T cell responses to AZD1222 COVID-19 vaccine. Assay: immunoSEQ multiplex PCR; the TCRdb copy retains only in-frame clones and omits some. There are roughly 100,000 clones in the sample; roughly 90% occur only once, and around 5% lies in the top ten. Points from the study as a whole: Compared with day 0, the breadth and depth of the Spike-specific TCR repertoire rose significantly after two doses of AZD1222.

Remarks on this clone: The antigen is unknown.

The germline V gene encodes CDR1 MNHNS and CDR2 SASEGT. Trimming removed 1 base at V and 9 bases at J, with 6 bases between. This CDR3 has 11 residues. The sample consisted of peripheral blood, taken on day 0 of AZD1222 vaccination. The rearrangement joins TRBV6-1 to TRBJ2-5; D unclear. The TCR was taken from an adult in good health. CDR3 region: CASSEGRSQYF. CDR3 DNA sequence: TGTGCCAGCAGTGAAGGGCGGTCCCAGTACTTC.